These 30 T cell receptor beta chains originate from one sample sequenced in a study of T cells in Graves' hyperthyroidism and ophthalmopathy. RNA transcripts were the template for amplifying TCR beta CDR3 regions. HTBI primers were used for first-round RT-PCR of the TCR CDR3. TCRdb called the multiplex PCR reads again in MiXCR, with one record for every CDR3 protein. The sample lists roughly 500,000 distinct CDR3 sequences; approximately 23% were seen once. Sample: blood. Receptors originate from a woman between 70 and 85 years old with Graves' ophthalmopathy.

CDR3 amino acids: CSVPRPPTGELFF. CDR3 in DNA: TGCAGTGTACCCCGGCCTCCCACCGGGGAGCTGTTTTTT. The chain combines TRBV20-1 with TRBJ2-2; D not resolved. Germline CDR1 reads DFQATT; CDR2 reads SNEGSKA (reference sequence). This CDR3 has 13 residues. The V end was cut by 7 bases, the J end by 4 bases, with 13 bases between.

This clonotype was seen a handful of times. The gene calls are TRBV30 and TRBJ2-2; D ambiguous. V was clipped by 1 base and J by 6 bases, with 6 bases between them. The CDR3 is 12 residues long. In germline, CDR1 is GTSNPN, CDR2 SVGIG (reference sequence). CDR3 protein: CAWSGGSGELFF. The DNA for the CDR3 is TGTGCCTGGAGTGGTGGGTCCGGGGAGCTGTTTTTT.

This clonotype occurred a few times. The V gene is TRBV20-1, the J gene TRBJ1-1; the match to TRBD1 covers 8 bases. The CDR3 covers 16 residues. Germline loops: CDR1 DFQATT, CDR2 SNEGSKA (reference sequence). With 5 bases clipped from V and 0 bases from J, the junction kept 11 bases outside the gene matches. The CDR3 DNA reads as TGCAGTGCTTTCTCGGACAGGGAGGAGTTGAACACTGAAGCTTTCTTT. Protein sequence: CSAFSDREELNTEAFF.

J is TRBJ2-2 and V is TRBV12-3 or TRBV12-4, with D perhaps TRBD2 (5 bases). V lost 7 bases and J lost 3, with 15 bases in between. This CDR3 has 15 residues. The CDR3 DNA reads TGTGCCAGCACCTCCGCCGGGGAGTACACCGGGGAGCTGTTTTTT. Its translation is CASTSAGEYTGELFF.

This clonotype has only a few counts. The DNA for the CDR3 is TGTGCCAGCGCACCGCCGGGACAGGGGGTCGGAAAACTGTTTTTT. It specifies CASAPPGQGVGKLFF. This chain connects TRBV2 to TRBJ1-4; 11 positions match TRBD1. Germline loops: CDR1 SNHLY, CDR2 FYNNEI. The CDR3 has 15 amino acids. Unmatched junction bases numbered 12, after V lost 8 bases and J lost 10 bases.

The table lists this clonotype with many counts. This chain's CDR3 is CASSSGLAAGQETQYF. In DNA form, the CDR3 reads TGTGCCAGCAGTTCCGGACTAGCCGCCGGTCAAGAGACCCAGTACTTC. J is TRBJ2-5 and V is TRBV28, with 8 bases identical to TRBD2. The CDR3 is made up of 16 amino acids. The V gene's germline CDR1 is MDHEN and CDR2 SYDVKM. V lost 4 bases and J lost 2; bases outside the gene matches: 9.

The chain joins TRBV15 to TRBJ1-5; no clear D gene. V was pared by 0 bases and J by 4 bases, with 4 bases between. The V gene's germline CDR1 is LNHNV and CDR2 YYDKDF (reference sequence). This CDR3 has 13 residues. The CDR3 bases are TGTGCCACCAGCAGAGATAGGAATCAGCCCCAGCATTTT. It is translated as CATSRDRNQPQHF.

The CDR3 is CASSYRTGLYNEQFF. DNA of the CDR3: TGTGCCAGCAGCTACCGGACTGGTTTGTACAATGAGCAGTTCTTC. This chain joins TRBV7-2 and TRBJ2-1; possibly TRBD2 for D (5 bases). Germline V gene lookup returns CDR1 SGHTA and CDR2 FQGNSA. The V end lost 4 bases, the J end lost 4 bases, and 14 bases lay between the germline ends. This CDR3 is 15 amino acids long.

Here the CDR3 DNA reads TGTGCTAGCTCCCGCCTAAACCCTGGGACGTCTGGAAACACCATATATTTT. Translating gives CASSRLNPGTSGNTIYF. The chain links TRBV12-5 to TRBJ1-3; TRBD1 is a possible D gene (5 bases). Germline V gene data show CDR1 as LGHNT and CDR2 as FRNRAP. The CDR3 is made up of 17 amino acids. Trimming stripped 9 bases from V and 1 base from J, with 22 bases between.

This chain uses TRBV5-1 with TRBJ2-3; D remains unclear. This CDR3 spans 14 amino acids. Trimming took off 4 bases at V and 4 bases at J, with 13 bases between the two ends. Germline assignment: CDR1 SGHRS and CDR2 YFSETQ. The CDR3 is CASSRDPTSDTQYF. The CDR3 coding sequence is TGCGCCAGCAGCCGCGACCCCACTTCAGATACGCAGTATTTT.

At least ten counts were recorded for this clonotype. V and J are TRBV19 and TRBJ2-2; 9 nucleotides align to TRBD1. The CDR3 has 15 amino acids. Germline V CDR1 and CDR2: LNHDA, SQIVND (reference sequence). J lost 1 base, V lost 9 bases, and 6 bases had no gene match. In DNA, the CDR3 is TGTGCCAGCAGCTCGGGACAGGGGAACACCGGGGAGCTGTTTTTT. It is translated as CASSSGQGNTGELFF.

The chain employs TRBV15 and TRBJ2-7, with TRBD2 as a possible D gene (6 bases). This CDR3 contains 16 residues. V lost 0 bases to trimming and J lost 9 bases, with 21 bases between them. The germline V gene encodes CDR1 LNHNV and CDR2 YYDKDF (reference sequence). CDR3 region: CATSRDGTGEMFGQYF. The CDR3 nucleotides are TGTGCCACCAGCAGAGATGGGACGGGAGAGATGTTCGGGCAGTACTTC.

The sample holds a few counts of this clonotype. The rearrangement joins TRBV9 to TRBJ2-3; possible D gene TRBD2, 6 bases. This CDR3 has 14 amino acids. The germline V and J ends were trimmed by 4 bases and 5 bases, with 14 bases remaining between them. CDR1 is SGDLS and CDR2 is YYNGEE in the germline V gene. The CDR3: CASSPRHGRDTQYF. The CDR3 region has the DNA TGTGCCAGCAGCCCGCGCCACGGGAGAGATACGCAGTATTTT.

This clonotype showed up just a few times. V is TRBV9 and J is TRBJ2-7, with TRBD1 identical over 8 bases. The CDR3 loop spans 14 amino acids. V shed 4 bases and J 2 bases; nucleotides not matched to a gene: 5. The germline gives CDR1 SGDLS, CDR2 YYNGEE. DNA of the CDR3: TGTGCCAGCAGCCGCACGGGACAGGCCTACGAGCAGTACTTC. It codes for CASSRTGQAYEQYF.

This clonotype was found a few times. In DNA form, the CDR3 reads TGTGCCAGTAGTATGGGAGCCTACAATGAGCAGTTCTTC. Residues: CASSMGAYNEQFF. V usage is TRBV19 and J usage is TRBJ2-1, with D maybe TRBD2 (5 bases). The germline V and J ends were trimmed by 3 bases and 2 bases, with 5 bases remaining between them. CDR3 length equals 13 residues. Germline V CDR1 and CDR2: LNHDA, SQIVND (reference sequence).

The chain uses TRBV28 and TRBJ2-5, with TRBD1 identical over 9 bases. Germline V gene lookup returns CDR1 MDHEN and CDR2 SYDVKM. The ends lost 6 bases at V and 2 bases at J; junction bases unmatched: 7. The CDR3 length is 15 residues. The DNA of the CDR3 is TGTGCCAGCAGCCTACAGGGGGCAGGTCAAGAGACCCAGTACTTC. Amino acid sequence: CASSLQGAGQETQYF.

This clonotype was seen repeatedly, ten times or more. V and J are TRBV28 and TRBJ2-7, with a possible D match to TRBD1 (5 bases). CDR1 MDHEN and CDR2 SYDVKM come from the germline V gene. V shed 3 bases and J shed 6 bases, with 9 bases lying between them. The CDR3 is made up of 12 amino acids. The CDR3 reads CASSFHQGEQYF. The CDR3 region has the DNA TGTGCCAGCAGTTTTCACCAGGGCGAGCAGTACTTC.

This clonotype was detected ten times or more. This chain uses TRBV3-1 with TRBJ2-5; the D is unclear. Germline CDR1 reads LGHDT; CDR2 reads YNNKEL (reference sequence). With 1 base removed from V and 4 bases from J, the gap between germline ends came to 4 bases. The CDR3 extends over 12 amino acids. CDR3: CASSQVGETQYF. DNA for the CDR3: TGTGCCAGCAGCCAAGTTGGAGAGACCCAGTACTTC.

V is TRBV24-1 and J is TRBJ1-2; possible D gene TRBD1, 6 bases. V was shortened by 12 bases and J by 4 bases, with 17 bases between the two germline ends. CDR3 length equals 13 residues. Per germline, CDR1 KGHDR and CDR2 SFDVKD. CDR3 DNA sequence: TGTGCCGTCAGTCGGGGGCAGTTCTATGGCTACACCTTC. Translation: CAVSRGQFYGYTF.

As concerns this clonotype: Being one base from a much bigger clone, this may be a read error. The V call is TRBV12-3 or TRBV12-4, the J call TRBJ2-7, with D tentatively TRBD1 (6 bases). V lost 5 bases and J lost 8, with 10 bases in between. The CDR3 totals 11 residues. The CDR3 spells CASSVDRQQYF. DNA for the CDR3: TGTGCCAGCAGTGTCGACAGGCAGCAGTACTTC.

This rearrangement joins TRBV6-1 to TRBJ2-7, with a weak D call TRBD1 (6 bases). The CDR3 sequence is 15 residues long. V dropped 6 bases and J dropped 5 bases, with 20 bases sitting between them. CDR1 is MNHNS, CDR2 SASEGT, per germline. CDR3 nucleotide sequence: TGTGCCAGCAGACCCTCTGGAGGCAGGGGCGACGAGCAGTACTTC. Its protein product is CASRPSGGRGDEQYF.

The rearrangement joins TRBV6-1 to TRBJ1-4; D unresolved. Germline V lookup: CDR1 MNHNS, CDR2 SASEGT. V lost 10 bases to trimming and J lost 0 bases, with 9 bases between them. The CDR3 runs to 13 residues. The CDR3 is CATAVATNEKLFF. As DNA, the CDR3 is TGTGCCACCGCCGTCGCAACTAATGAAAAACTGTTTTTT.

This clonotype came up a few times. The V and J genes are TRBV10-3 and TRBJ2-3; D remains ambiguous. Trimming stripped 2 bases from V and 2 bases from J, with 5 bases between. The germline CDR1 and CDR2 sequences are ENHRY and SYGVKD. The CDR3 spans 13 residues. CDR3 region: CAISEDPTDTQYF. The CDR3 DNA follows: TGTGCCATCAGTGAGGACCCCACAGATACGCAGTATTTT.

This clonotype was recorded many times. V and J are TRBV2 and TRBJ2-1, with D uncertain. CDR1 is SNHLY, CDR2 FYNNEI, per germline. The CDR3 length is 15 residues. V lost 2 bases and J lost 5, with 13 bases in between. CDR3: CASSETGATDNEQFF. The CDR3 nucleotides read TGTGCCAGCAGTGAAACGGGCGCGACGGACAATGAGCAGTTCTTC.

This clonotype was seen a few times. The V gene is TRBV27, the J gene TRBJ1-2; D not certain. This CDR3 contains 12 residues. V was trimmed by 5 bases and J by 7 bases, leaving 11 bases between them. Per the germline V gene, CDR1 is MNHEY and CDR2 is SMNVEV (reference sequence). The CDR3 loop reads CASSPSSGGYTF. CDR3 bases: TGTGCCAGCAGTCCCTCCAGCGGTGGCTACACCTTC.

V gene TRBV15 combines with J gene TRBJ1-2; D ambiguous. Germline CDR1 LNHNV, CDR2 YYDKDF (reference sequence). The CDR3 contains 14 residues. Trimming left V 1 base short and J 2 bases short, with 8 bases between. The CDR3 protein is CATSRAMGNYGYTF. The CDR3 DNA sequence: TGTGCCACCAGCAGAGCGATGGGGAACTATGGCTACACCTTC. Drawing the rest from reference TRBV15 and TRBJ1-2, the complete variable domain is DAMVIQNPRYQVTQFGKPVTLSCSQTLNHNVMYWYQQKSSQAPKLLFHYYDKDFNNEADTPDNFQSRRPNTSFCFLDIRSPGLGDTAMYLCATSRAMGNYGYTFGSGTRLTVV.

This clonotype came up many times. Here the CDR3 reads CASRQGLAGRDTQYF. In DNA form, the CDR3 reads TGTGCCAGCAGGCAGGGACTAGCGGGAAGAGATACGCAGTATTTT. This chain links TRBV2 with TRBJ2-3, with 13 positions matching TRBD2. Trimming took 6 bases from V and 5 from J; bases not matched to a gene: 5. The CDR3 contains 15 residues. Germline CDR1 SNHLY, CDR2 FYNNEI.

This clonotype came up many times. The rearrangement uses TRBV28 and TRBJ1-6; 7 bases agree with TRBD1. CDR1 is MDHEN and CDR2 is SYDVKM in the germline V gene. The CDR3 totals 14 residues. J gave up 5 bases and V 8 bases, and 6 bases lay outside the gene matches. As DNA, the CDR3 is TGTGCCAGCCGAACCGGGACAGATAATTCACCCCTCCACTTT. It is translated as CASRTGTDNSPLHF. The whole variable domain, filled in from reference TRBV28 and TRBJ1-6, reads DVKVTQSSRYLVKRTGEKVFLECVQDMDHENMFWYRQDPGLGLRLIYFSYDVKMKEKGDIPEGYSVSREKKERFSLILESASTNQTSMYLCASRTGTDNSPLHFGNGTRLTVT.

The chain links TRBV4-1 to TRBJ1-5; TRBD1 might be the D (5 bases). V was pared by 2 bases and J by 0 bases, with 8 bases between. CDR3 length: 15 residues. CDR1 is MGHRA, CDR2 YSYEKL, per germline. CDR3 coding DNA: TGCGCCAGCAGCCAATTCAGGGATAGCAATCAGCCCCAGCATTTT. This gives the protein CASSQFRDSNQPQHF.

This clonotype was found a few times. The CDR3, as DNA: TGTGCCAGTAGTCGCCCGACTAGCGGGAGCGCAAGATGGGAGCTGTTTTTT. Amino acids: CASSRPTSGSARWELFF. The rearrangement uses TRBV19 and TRBJ2-2, with 12 bases aligning to TRBD2. Germline lookup yields CDR1 LNHDA and CDR2 SQIVND (reference sequence). The CDR3 is 17 amino acids. J gave up 9 bases and V 5 bases, and 13 bases lay outside the gene matches.